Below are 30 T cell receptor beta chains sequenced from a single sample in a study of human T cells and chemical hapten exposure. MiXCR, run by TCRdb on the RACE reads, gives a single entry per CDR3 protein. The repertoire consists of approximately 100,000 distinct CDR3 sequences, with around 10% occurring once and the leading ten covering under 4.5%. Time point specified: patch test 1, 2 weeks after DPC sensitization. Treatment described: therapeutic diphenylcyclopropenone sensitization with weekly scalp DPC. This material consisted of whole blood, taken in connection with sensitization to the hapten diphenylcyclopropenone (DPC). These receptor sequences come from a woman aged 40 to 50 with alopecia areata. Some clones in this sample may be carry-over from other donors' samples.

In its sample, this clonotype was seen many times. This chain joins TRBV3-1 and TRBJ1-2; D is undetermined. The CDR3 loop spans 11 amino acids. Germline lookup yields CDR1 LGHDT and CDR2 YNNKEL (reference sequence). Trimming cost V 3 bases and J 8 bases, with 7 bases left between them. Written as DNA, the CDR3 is TGTGCCAGCAGCCAGGGCCGAGGCTACACCTTC. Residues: CASSQGRGYTF.

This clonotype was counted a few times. CDR3 sequence reads: CASSSRQGGPFGELFF. Written as DNA, the CDR3 is TGTGCCAGCAGTAGCCGACAGGGGGGACCTTTCGGGGAGCTGTTTTTT. The chain combines TRBV6-1 with TRBJ2-2, with 9 positions matching TRBD1. The V gene end was trimmed by 5 bases and the J gene end by 7 bases; junction bases not matched to a gene: 11. This CDR3 has 16 residues. Germline CDR1 reads MNHNS; CDR2 reads SASEGT.

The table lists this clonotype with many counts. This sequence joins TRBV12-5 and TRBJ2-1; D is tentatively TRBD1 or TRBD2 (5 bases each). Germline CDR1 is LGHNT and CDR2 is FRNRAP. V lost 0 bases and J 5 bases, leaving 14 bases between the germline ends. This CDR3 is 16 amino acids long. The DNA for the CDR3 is TGTGCTAGTGGTTTGGTACCGGGGCCGGCGGACAATGAGCAGTTCTTC. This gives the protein CASGLVPGPADNEQFF.

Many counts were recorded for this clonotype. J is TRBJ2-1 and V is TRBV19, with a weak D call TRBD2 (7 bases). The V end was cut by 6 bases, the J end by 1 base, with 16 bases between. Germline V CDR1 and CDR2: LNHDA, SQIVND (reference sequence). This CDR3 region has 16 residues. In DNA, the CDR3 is TGTGCCAGTAGGGGACAAGGACTAGGTTCCTACAATGAGCAGTTCTTC. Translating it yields CASRGQGLGSYNEQFF.

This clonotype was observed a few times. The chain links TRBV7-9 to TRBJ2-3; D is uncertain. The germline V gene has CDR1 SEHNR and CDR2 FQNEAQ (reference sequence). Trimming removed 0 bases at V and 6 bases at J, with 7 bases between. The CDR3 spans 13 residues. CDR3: CASSLAMGDTQYF. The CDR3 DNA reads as TGTGCCAGCAGCTTAGCGATGGGTGATACGCAGTATTTT.

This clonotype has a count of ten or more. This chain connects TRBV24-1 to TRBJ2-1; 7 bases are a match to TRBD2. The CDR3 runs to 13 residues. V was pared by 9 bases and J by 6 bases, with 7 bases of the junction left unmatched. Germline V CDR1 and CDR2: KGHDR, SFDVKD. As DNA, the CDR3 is TGTGCCACCTCCCGGGCGGGAGCCAATGAGCAGTTCTTC. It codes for CATSRAGANEQFF.

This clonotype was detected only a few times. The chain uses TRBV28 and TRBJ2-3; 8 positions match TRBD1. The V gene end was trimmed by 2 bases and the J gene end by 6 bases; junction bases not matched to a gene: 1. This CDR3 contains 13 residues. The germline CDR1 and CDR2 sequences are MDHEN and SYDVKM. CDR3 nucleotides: TGTGCCAGCAGTTTACAGGGGGCGGATACGCAGTATTTT. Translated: CASSLQGADTQYF.

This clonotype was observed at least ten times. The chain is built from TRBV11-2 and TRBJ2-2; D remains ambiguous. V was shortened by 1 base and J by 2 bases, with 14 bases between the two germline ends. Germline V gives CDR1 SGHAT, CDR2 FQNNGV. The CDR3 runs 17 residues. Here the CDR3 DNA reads TGTGCCAGCAGCTTAGGTCGGTACCGGCAAAACACCGGGGAGCTGTTTTTT. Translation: CASSLGRYRQNTGELFF.

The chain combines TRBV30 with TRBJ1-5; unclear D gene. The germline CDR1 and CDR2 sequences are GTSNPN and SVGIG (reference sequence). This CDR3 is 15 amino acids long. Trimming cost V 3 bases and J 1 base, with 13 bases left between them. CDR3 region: CAWRGKVASNQPQHF. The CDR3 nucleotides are TGTGCCTGGAGGGGAAAGGTGGCGAGCAATCAGCCCCAGCATTTT.

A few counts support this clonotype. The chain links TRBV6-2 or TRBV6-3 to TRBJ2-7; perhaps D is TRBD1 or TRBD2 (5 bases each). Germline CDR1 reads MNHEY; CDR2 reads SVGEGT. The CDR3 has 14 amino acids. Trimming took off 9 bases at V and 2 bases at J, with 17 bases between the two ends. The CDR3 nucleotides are TGTGCCAGTGTACGCCGGGGCCCACCCTACGAGCAGTACTTC. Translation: CASVRRGPPYEQYF.

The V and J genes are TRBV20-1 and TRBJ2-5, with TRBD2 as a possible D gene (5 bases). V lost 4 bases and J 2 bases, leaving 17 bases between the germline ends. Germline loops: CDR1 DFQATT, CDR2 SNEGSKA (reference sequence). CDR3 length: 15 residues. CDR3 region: CSATDQRRIQETQYF. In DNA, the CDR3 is TGCAGTGCTACTGACCAACGGAGGATACAAGAGACCCAGTACTTC.

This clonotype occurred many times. The CDR3 protein is CASRGQISYEQYF. The CDR3 nucleotides read TGTGCCAGCAGGGGACAAATATCCTACGAGCAGTACTTC. The chain couples TRBV25-1 to TRBJ2-7; D is perhaps TRBD1 (6 bases). The CDR3 consists of 13 residues. Germline-derived CDR1 and CDR2 are MGHDK and SYGVNS. The V gene lost 6 bases and the J gene lost 1 base, with 10 bases spanning the gap.

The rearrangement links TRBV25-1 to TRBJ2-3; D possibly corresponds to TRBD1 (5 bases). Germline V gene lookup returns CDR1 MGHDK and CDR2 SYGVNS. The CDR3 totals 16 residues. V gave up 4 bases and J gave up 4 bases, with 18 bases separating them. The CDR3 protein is CASSAPTGRHPDTQYF. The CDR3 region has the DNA TGTGCCAGCAGTGCCCCTACAGGTCGCCACCCAGATACGCAGTATTTT.

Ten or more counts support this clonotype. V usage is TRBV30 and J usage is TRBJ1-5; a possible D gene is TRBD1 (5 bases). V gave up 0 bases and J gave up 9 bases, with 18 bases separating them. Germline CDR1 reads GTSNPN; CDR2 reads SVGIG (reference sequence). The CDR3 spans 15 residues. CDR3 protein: CAWSVWARVQGPQHF. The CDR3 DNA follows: TGTGCCTGGAGTGTATGGGCCAGGGTACAAGGGCCCCAGCATTTT.

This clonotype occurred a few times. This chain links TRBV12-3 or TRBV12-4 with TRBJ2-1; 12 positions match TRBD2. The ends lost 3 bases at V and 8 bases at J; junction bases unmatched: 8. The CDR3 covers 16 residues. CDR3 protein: CASSFPSSGRAHEQFF. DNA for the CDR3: TGTGCCAGCAGTTTCCCCTCTAGCGGGAGGGCCCATGAGCAGTTCTTC.

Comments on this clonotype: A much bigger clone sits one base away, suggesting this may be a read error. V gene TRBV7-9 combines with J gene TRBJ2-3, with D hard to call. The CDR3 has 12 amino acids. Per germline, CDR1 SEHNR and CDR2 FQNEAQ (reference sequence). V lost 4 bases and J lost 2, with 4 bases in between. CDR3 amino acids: CASSYITDTQYF. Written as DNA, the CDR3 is TGTGCCAGCAGCTACATCACAGATACGCAGTATTTT.

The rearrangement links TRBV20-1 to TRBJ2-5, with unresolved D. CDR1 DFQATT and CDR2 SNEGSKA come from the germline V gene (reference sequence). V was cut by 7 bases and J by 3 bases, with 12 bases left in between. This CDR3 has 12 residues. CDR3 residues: CSGHLAEETQYF. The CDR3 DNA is TGCAGTGGACATCTCGCGGAAGAGACCCAGTACTTC.

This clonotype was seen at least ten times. The CDR3 region has the DNA TGCGCCAGCAGCTGGACCGGGACTAGCGGGTACAATGAGCAGTTCTTC. Its protein product is CASSWTGTSGYNEQFF. The chain is built from TRBV5-1 and TRBJ2-1; 12 positions agree with TRBD2. CDR3 size: 16 residues. The germline CDR1 and CDR2 sequences are SGHRS and YFSETQ. The J segment lost 4 bases and the V segment lost 3 bases, leaving 5 bases of the junction unmatched.

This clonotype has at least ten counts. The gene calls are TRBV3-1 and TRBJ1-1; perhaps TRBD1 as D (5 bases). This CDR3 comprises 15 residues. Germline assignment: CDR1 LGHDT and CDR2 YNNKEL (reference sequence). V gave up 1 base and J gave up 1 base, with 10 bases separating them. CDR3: CASSQAGRQNTEAFF. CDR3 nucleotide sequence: TGTGCCAGCAGCCAAGCGGGGCGGCAGAACACTGAAGCTTTCTTT.

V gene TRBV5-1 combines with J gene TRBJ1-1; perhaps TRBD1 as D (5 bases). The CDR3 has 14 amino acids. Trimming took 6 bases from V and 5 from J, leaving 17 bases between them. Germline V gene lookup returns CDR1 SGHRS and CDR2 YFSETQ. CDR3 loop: CASTQGSGGTEAFF. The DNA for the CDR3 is TGCGCCAGCACGCAGGGATCTGGTGGAACTGAAGCTTTCTTT.

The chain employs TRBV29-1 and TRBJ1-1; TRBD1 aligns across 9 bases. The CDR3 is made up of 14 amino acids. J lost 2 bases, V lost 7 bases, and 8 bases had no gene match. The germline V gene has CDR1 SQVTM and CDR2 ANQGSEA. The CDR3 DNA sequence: TGCAGCGCCGGACAGGGGACCATAAACACTGAAGCTTTCTTT. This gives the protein CSAGQGTINTEAFF.

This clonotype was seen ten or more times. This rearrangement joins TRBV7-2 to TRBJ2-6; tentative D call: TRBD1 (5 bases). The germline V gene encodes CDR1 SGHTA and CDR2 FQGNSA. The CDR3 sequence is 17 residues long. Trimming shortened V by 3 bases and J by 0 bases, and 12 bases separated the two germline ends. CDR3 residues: CASSLRIDSSGANVLTF. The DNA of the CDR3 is TGTGCCAGCAGCTTGCGGATAGACAGCTCTGGGGCCAACGTCCTGACTTTC.

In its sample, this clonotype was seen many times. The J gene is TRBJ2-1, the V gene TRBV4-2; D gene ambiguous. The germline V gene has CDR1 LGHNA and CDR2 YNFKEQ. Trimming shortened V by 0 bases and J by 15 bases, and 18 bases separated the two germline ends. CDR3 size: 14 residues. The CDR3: CASSQDPRNRVAFF. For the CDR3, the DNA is TGTGCCAGCAGCCAAGATCCTCGGAACCGGGTGGCGTTCTTC.

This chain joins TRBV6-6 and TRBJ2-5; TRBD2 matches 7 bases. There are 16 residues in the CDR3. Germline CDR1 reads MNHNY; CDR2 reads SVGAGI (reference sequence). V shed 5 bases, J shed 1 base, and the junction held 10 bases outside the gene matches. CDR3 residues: CASSTPGRGPQETQYF. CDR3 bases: TGTGCCAGCAGTACCCCGGGGAGGGGCCCCCAAGAGACCCAGTACTTC.

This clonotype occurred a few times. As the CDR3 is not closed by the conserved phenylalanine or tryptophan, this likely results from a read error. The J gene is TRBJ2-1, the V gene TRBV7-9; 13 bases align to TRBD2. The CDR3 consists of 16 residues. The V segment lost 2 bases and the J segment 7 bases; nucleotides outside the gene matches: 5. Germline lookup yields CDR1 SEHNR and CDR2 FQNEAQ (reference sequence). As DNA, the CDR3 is TGTGCCAGCAGCTTAACGACTAGCGGGGGGAAGAATGAGCAGTTCTCC. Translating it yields CASSLTTSGGKNEQFS.

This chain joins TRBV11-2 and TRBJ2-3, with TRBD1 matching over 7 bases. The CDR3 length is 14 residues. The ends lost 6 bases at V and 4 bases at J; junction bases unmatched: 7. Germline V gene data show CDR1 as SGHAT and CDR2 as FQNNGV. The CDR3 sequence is CASRNSQGADTQYF. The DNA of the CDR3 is TGTGCCAGCAGGAACTCGCAGGGGGCAGATACGCAGTATTTT.

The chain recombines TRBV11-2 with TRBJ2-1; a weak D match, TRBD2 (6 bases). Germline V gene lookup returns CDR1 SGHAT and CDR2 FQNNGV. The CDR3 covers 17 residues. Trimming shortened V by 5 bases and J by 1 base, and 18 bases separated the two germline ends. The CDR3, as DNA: TGTGCCAGCAGCCCCCGAGGCGGGGAGAGGTCCTACAATGAGCAGTTCTTC. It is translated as CASSPRGGERSYNEQFF. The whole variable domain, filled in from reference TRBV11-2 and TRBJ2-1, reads EAGVAQSPRYKIIEKRQSVAFWCNPISGHATLYWYQQILGQGPKLLIQFQNNGVVDDSQLPKDRFSAERLKGVDSTLKIQPAKLEDSAVYLCASSPRGGERSYNEQFFGPGTRLTVL.

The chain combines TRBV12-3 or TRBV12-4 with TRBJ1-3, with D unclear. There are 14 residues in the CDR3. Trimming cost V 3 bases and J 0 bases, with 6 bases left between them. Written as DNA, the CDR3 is TGTGCCAGCAGTTTTGGGAGCTCTGGAAACACCATATATTTT. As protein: CASSFGSSGNTIYF.

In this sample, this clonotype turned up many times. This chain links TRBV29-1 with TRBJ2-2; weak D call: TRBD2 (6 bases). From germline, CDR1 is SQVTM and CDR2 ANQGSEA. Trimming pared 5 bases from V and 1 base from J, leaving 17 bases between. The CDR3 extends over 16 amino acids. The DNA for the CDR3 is TGCAGCGTTAAAGGGAGGTCGCGGATGAACACCGGGGAGCTGTTTTTT. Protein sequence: CSVKGRSRMNTGELFF.

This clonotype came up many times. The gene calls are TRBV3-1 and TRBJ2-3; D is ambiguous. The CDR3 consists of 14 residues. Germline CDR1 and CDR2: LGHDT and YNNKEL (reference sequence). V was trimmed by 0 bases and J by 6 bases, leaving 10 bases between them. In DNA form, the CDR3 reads TGTGCCAGCAGCCAAGACGGGTGGTTGGATACGCAGTATTTT. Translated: CASSQDGWLDTQYF.